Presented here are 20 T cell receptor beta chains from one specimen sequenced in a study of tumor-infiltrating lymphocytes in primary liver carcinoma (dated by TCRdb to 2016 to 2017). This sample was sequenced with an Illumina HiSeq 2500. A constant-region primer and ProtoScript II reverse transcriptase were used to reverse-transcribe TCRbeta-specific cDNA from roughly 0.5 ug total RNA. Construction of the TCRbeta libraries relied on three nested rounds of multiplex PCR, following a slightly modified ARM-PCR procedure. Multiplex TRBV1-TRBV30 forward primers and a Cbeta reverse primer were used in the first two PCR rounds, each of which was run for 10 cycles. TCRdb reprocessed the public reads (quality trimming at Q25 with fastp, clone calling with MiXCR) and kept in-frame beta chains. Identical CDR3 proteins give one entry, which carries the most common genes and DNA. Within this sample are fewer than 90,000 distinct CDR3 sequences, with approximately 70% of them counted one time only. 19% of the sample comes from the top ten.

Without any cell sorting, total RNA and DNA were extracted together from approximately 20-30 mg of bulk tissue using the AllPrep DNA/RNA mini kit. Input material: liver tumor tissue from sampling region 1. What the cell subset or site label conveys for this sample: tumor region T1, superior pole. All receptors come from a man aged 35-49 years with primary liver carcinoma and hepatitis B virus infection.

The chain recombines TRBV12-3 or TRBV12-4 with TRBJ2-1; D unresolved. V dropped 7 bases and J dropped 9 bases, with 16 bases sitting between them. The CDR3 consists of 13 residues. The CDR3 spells CASTSGFIPEQFF. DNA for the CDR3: TGTGCCAGCACTTCCGGATTTATCCCTGAGCAGTTCTTC.

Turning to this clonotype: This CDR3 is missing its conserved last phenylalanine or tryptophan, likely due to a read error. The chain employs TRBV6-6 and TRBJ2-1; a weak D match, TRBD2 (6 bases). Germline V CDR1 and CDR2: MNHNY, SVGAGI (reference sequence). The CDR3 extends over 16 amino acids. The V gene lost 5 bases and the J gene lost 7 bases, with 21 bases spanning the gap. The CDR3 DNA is TGTGCCAGCAGTCTTACTAGCCGACATCCAGGAAATGAGCAGTTCCTC. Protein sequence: CASSLTSRHPGNEQFL.

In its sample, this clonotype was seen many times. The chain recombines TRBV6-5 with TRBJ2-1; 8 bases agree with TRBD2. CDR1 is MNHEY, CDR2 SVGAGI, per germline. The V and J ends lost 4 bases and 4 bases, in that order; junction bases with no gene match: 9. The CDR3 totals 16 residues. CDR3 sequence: CASSSRAGVGYNEQFF. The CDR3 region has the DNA TGTGCCAGCAGTTCCCGAGCGGGAGTAGGGTACAATGAGCAGTTCTTC.

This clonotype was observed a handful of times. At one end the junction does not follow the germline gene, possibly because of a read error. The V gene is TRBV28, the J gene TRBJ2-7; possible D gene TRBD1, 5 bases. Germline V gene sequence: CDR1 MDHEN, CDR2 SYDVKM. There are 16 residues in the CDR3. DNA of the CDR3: TGTCCCAGCAGGGCTGCCTCCGGCGGACGCTCCTACGAGCAGTACTTC. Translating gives CPSRAASGGRSYEQYF.

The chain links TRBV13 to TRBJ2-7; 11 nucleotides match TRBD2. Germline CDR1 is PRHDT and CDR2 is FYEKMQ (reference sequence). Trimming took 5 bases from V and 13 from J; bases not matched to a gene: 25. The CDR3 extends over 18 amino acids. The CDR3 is CASSAPGLADLSSYERYF. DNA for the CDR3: TGTGCCAGCAGCGCCCCGGGACTAGCGGACCTTAGCTCCTACGAGCGATACTTC. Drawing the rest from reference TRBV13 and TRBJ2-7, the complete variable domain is AAGVIQSPRHLIKEKRETATLKCYPIPRHDTVYWYQQGPGQDPQFLISFYEKMQSDKGSIPDRFSAQQFSDYHSELNMSSLELGDSALYFCASSAPGLADLSSYERYFGPGTRLTVT.

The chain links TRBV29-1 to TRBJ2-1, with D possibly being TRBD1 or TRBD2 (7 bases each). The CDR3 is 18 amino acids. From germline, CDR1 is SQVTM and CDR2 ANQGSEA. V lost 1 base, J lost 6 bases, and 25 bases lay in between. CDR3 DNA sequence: TGCAGCGTTGAAGGGGGGGGTTGTGTAGGGGGCCGTTCCAATGAGCAGTTCTTC. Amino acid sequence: CSVEGGGCVGGRSNEQFF.

The CDR3 sequence: CASTPTGGGQNDYTF. CDR3 DNA: TGTGCCAGTACCCCGACAGGGGGAGGGCAGAATGACTACACCTTC. The genes are TRBV19 and TRBJ1-2; 9 positions match TRBD1. The CDR3 runs 15 residues. Germline CDR1 reads LNHDA; CDR2 reads SQIVND (reference sequence). V lost 7 bases, J lost 10 bases, and 16 bases stayed unmatched.

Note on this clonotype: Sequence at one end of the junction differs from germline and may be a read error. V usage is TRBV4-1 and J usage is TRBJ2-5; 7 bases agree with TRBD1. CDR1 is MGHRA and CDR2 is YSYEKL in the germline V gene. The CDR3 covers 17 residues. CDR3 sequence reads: CANSQDTGTDRQETLYF. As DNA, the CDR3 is TGCGCCAACAGCCAAGATACGGGGACAGATAGACAAGAGACCCTGTACTTC.

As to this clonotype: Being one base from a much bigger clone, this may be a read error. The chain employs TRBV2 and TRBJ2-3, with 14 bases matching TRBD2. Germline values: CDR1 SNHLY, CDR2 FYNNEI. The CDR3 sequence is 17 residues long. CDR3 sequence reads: CVSSGTSGRGGTDTQYF. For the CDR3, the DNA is TGTGTCAGCAGCGGGACTAGCGGGAGAGGGGGCACAGATACGCAGTATTTT.

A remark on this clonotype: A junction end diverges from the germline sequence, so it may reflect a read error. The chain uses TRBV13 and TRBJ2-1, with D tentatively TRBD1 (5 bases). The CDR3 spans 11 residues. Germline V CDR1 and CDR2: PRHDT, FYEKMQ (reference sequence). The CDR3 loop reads CASSLVQGPFF. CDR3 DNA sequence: TGTGCCAGCAGTTTAGTCCAGGGTCCGTTCTTC.

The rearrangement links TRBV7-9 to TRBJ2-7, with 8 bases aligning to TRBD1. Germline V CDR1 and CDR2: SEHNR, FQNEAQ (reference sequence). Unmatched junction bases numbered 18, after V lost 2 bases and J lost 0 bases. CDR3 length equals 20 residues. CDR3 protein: CASSLTSPGTGARSSYEQYF. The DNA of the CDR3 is TGTGCCAGCAGCTTAACCAGTCCCGGGACAGGAGCTCGAAGCTCCTACGAGCAGTACTTC.

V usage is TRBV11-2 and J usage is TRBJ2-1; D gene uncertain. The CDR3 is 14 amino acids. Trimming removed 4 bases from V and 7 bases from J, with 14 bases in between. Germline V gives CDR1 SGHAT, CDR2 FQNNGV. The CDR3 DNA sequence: TGTGCCAGCAGCTCAACGGACCCTGGGAATGAGCAGTTCTTC. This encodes CASSSTDPGNEQFF.

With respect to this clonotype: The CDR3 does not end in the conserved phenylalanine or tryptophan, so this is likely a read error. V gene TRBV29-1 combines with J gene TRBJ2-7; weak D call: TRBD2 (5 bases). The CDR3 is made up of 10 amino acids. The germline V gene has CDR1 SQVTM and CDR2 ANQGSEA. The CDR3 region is CSVGEYDQYL. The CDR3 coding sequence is TGCAGCGTTGGGGAGTACGATCAGTACTTA.

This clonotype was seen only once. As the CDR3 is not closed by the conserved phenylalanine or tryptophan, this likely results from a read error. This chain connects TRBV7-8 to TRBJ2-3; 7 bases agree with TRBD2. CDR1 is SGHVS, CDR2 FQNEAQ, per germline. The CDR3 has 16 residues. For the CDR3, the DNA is TGTGTCAGCAGCTTAGCGGCGGGGGTAGCTCAGGCCACGCAGTATTAT. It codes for CVSSLAAGVAQATQYY.

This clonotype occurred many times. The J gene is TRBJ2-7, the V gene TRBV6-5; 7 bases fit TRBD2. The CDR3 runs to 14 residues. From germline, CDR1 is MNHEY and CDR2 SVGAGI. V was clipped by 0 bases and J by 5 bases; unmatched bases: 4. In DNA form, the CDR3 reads TGTGCCAGCAGTTACTCCCGGGACTACCACGAGCAGTACTTC. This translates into CASSYSRDYHEQYF.

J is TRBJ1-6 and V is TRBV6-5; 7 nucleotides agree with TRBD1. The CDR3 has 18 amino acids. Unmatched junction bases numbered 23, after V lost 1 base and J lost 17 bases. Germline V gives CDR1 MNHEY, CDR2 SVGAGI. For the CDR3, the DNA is TGTGCCAGCAGTTACTTAAGATTACAGGGGCCAAATAATTCACTCATCCACTTT. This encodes CASSYLRLQGPNNSLIHF.

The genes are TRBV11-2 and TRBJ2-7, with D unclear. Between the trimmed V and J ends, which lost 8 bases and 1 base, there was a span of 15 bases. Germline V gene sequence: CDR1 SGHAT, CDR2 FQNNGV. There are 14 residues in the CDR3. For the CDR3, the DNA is TGTGCCAGCCTATCTGTGGGAATATCCTACGAGCAGTACTTC. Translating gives CASLSVGISYEQYF.

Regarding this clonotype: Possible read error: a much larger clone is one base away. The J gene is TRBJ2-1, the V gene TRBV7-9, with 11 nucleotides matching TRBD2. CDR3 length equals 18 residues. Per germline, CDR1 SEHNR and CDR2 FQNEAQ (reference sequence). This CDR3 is CDSSLTGTSGRFYNEQFF. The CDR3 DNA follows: TGTGACAGCAGCTTAACCGGGACTAGCGGCAGATTCTACAATGAGCAGTTCTTC.

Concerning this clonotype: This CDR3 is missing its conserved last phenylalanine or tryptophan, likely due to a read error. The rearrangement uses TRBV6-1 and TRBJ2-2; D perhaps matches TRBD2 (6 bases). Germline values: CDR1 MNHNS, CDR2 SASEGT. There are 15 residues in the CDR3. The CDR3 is CAVKGPGGNTGVLFS. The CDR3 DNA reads TGTGCCGTAAAAGGGCCAGGAGGGAACACCGGGGTGCTGTTTTCT.

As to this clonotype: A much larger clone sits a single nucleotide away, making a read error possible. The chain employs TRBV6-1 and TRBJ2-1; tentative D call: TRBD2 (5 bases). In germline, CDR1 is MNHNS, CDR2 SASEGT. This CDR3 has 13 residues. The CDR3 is CTSSEAECNEQFF. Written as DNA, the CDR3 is TGTACCAGCAGTGAAGCGGAGTGCAATGAGCAGTTCTTC.